This is a list of T cell receptor beta chains from one sample in a study of tumor-infiltrating lymphocytes in primary liver carcinoma. TCRdb redid the calling of the multiplex PCR reads with MiXCR, one entry per CDR3 protein. The sample lists about 22,000 distinct CDR3 sequences; over 75% were seen once. The sample was liver tumor tissue from sampling region 1. The receptors were gathered from a young woman with primary liver carcinoma and hepatitis B virus infection. CDR3s include the opening cysteine and the closing phenylalanine or tryptophan. D genes are given only for firm matches. Not all rows give a size; the values are once, few, many and, for expanded clones, a class.

clone size: many; D gene: TRBD1; J gene: TRBJ2-1; V gene: TRBV28; CDR3 protein: CASSPEQGAGRVNEQFF; CDR3 DNA: TGTGCCAGCAGTCCAGAACAGGGGGCAGGGAGAGTCAATGAGCAGTTCTTC
clone size: NA; D gene: NA; J gene: TRBJ1-1; V gene: TRBV30; CDR3 protein: CAWNSHGGTEAFF; CDR3 DNA: TGTGCCTGGAACTCCCACGGGGGCACTGAAGCTTTCTTT
clone size: NA; D gene: NA; J gene: TRBJ2-2; V gene: TRBV10-1; CDR3 protein: CAGSETTGLYTGELFF; CDR3 DNA: TGCGCCGGCAGTGAGACCACCGGACTTTACACCGGGGAGCTGTTTTTT
clone size: once; D gene: TRBD2; J gene: TRBJ2-3; V gene: TRBV5-4; CDR3 protein: CTSSNQAASGSRTDTQYF; CDR3 DNA: TGCACCAGCAGTAACCAGGCGGCTAGCGGGAGTCGGACAGATACGCAGTATTTT
clone size: NA; D gene: NA; J gene: TRBJ2-3; V gene: TRBV18; CDR3 protein: CAGPLPGVTDTQYF; CDR3 DNA: TGTGCAGGCCCACTCCCCGGGGTCACAGATACGCAGTATTTT
clone size: many; D gene: NA; J gene: TRBJ2-7; V gene: TRBV28; CDR3 protein: CASRRWGGYEQYF; CDR3 DNA: TGTGCCAGCAGGAGATGGGGTGGCTACGAGCAGTACTTC
clone size: NA; D gene: TRBD1; J gene: TRBJ2-3; V gene: TRBV11-1; CDR3 protein: CASSLGRGRVDMLYF; CDR3 DNA: TGTGCCAGCAGCTTAGGAAGGGGGCGCGTGGATATGCTGTATTTT
clone size: NA; D gene: NA; J gene: TRBJ2-1; V gene: TRBV4-3; CDR3 protein: CVSSQNAGSSCNEQFF; CDR3 DNA: TGCGTCAGCAGCCAAAATGCGGGAAGCTCCTGCAATGAGCAGTTCTTC
clone size: NA; D gene: TRBD2; J gene: TRBJ2-7; V gene: TRBV7-9; CDR3 protein: CTSSSGGLSYEQCF; CDR3 DNA: TGTACCAGTAGCTCGGGAGGCCTCTCCTACGAGCAGTGCTTC
clone size: NA; D gene: NA; J gene: TRBJ2-5; V gene: TRBV11-1; CDR3 protein: CTSRLAGREDTQYF; CDR3 DNA: TGTACCAGCAGGTTAGCAGGGCGCGAAGATACCCAGTACTTC
clone size: NA; D gene: TRBD2; J gene: TRBJ2-1; V gene: TRBV4-3; CDR3 protein: CVRTQNVAGARDEQFF; CDR3 DNA: TGCGTCAGGACCCAAAACGTAGCGGGAGCCAGAGATGAGCAGTTCTTC
clone size: NA; D gene: TRBD1; J gene: TRBJ2-2; V gene: TRBV6-5; CDR3 protein: CASSPRTGFTGGLFF; CDR3 DNA: TGTGCCAGCAGTCCACGGACAGGGTTCACAGGGGGGCTGTTCTTT
clone size: NA; D gene: TRBD2; J gene: TRBJ2-1; V gene: TRBV11-3; CDR3 protein: CVRSRTAGGGYEQFF; CDR3 DNA: TGTGTCAGGAGCCGAACAGCGGGGGGGGGGTATGAGCAGTTCTTC
clone size: NA; D gene: TRBD2; J gene: TRBJ2-3; V gene: TRBV6-5; CDR3 protein: CASSEAGAQDTHYF; CDR3 DNA: TGCGCCAGCAGTGAAGCGGGAGCTCAAGATACGCACTATTTT
clone size: NA; D gene: TRBD1; J gene: TRBJ1-5; V gene: TRBV5-6; CDR3 protein: CATSTGGSNQPQHF; CDR3 DNA: TGTGCCACCAGCACAGGGGGCAGCAATCAGCCACAACATTTT
clone size: NA; D gene: NA; J gene: TRBJ2-3; V gene: TRBV12-3/TRBV12-4; CDR3 protein: CAGSFPPPSTDTQYF; CDR3 DNA: TGTGCTGGCAGTTTTCCCCCTCCTAGCACAGATACGCAGTATTTC
clone size: NA; D gene: NA; J gene: TRBJ2-2; V gene: TRBV7-8; CDR3 protein: CASGPSRVVLGGELFF; CDR3 DNA: TGTGCCAGCGGTCCCAGTAGAGTAGTCCTCGGAGGGGAACTGTTTTTT
clone size: NA; D gene: NA; J gene: TRBJ1-6; V gene: TRBV7-8; CDR3 protein: CASSLGPANFEALHF; CDR3 DNA: TGTGCCAGCAGCTTAGGACCGGCCAATTTTGAGGCCCTCCACTTT
clone size: NA; D gene: NA; J gene: TRBJ2-5; V gene: TRBV28; CDR3 protein: CASSLGDQETQYF; CDR3 DNA: TGTGCCAGCAGTCTTGGAGACCAAGAGACCCAGTACTTC
clone size: NA; D gene: NA; J gene: TRBJ2-3; V gene: TRBV14; CDR3 protein: CASSQVQWGGRDTQYF; CDR3 DNA: TGTGCCAGCAGCCAGGTTCAGTGGGGGGGCCGTGATACGCAGTATTTT
clone size: NA; D gene: NA; J gene: TRBJ2-2; V gene: TRBV12-3/TRBV12-4; CDR3 protein: CARRGWDTNTGELFF; CDR3 DNA: TGTGCCAGGCGGGGGTGGGACACGAACACAGGGGAGTTGTTTTTT
clone size: once; D gene: NA; J gene: TRBJ2-3; V gene: TRBV12-3/TRBV12-4; CDR3 protein: CASSFPPSSSDRQYF; CDR3 DNA: TGTGCCAGCAGTTTTCCCCCTTCTAGCTCAGATAGGCAGTATTTT
clone size: NA; D gene: NA; J gene: TRBJ2-3; V gene: TRBV5-4; CDR3 protein: CSSSNQAAGGSRTDTQYF; CDR3 DNA: TGTTCCAGCAGTAACCAGGCGGCTGGCGGGAGTCGGACAGACACGCAGTATTTT
clone size: NA; D gene: NA; J gene: TRBJ1-1; V gene: TRBV11-1; CDR3 protein: CASSSSVTVNTEAFF; CDR3 DNA: TGTGCCAGCAGCTCAAGTGTGACAGTGAACACTGAAGCTTTCTTT
clone size: few; D gene: NA; J gene: TRBJ2-7; V gene: TRBV10-3; CDR3 protein: CAISAKEETYEQYF; CDR3 DNA: TGTGCCATCAGCGCGAAAGAGGAAACCTACGAGCAGTACTTC
clone size: NA; D gene: TRBD2; J gene: TRBJ2-3; V gene: TRBV11-2; CDR3 protein: CTSSAGLGGIVDTRYF; CDR3 DNA: TGTACCAGCAGCGCGGGACTAGGGGGTATTGTTGATACGCGGTATTTT
clone size: NA; D gene: NA; J gene: TRBJ1-4; V gene: TRBV5-1; CDR3 protein: CASTLGNTNEKLFF; CDR3 DNA: TGCGCCAGCACCTTAGGGAATACTAATGAAAAACTGTTTTTT
clone size: NA; D gene: NA; J gene: TRBJ2-7; V gene: TRBV4-2; CDR3 protein: CAISQDPGSSYRQYF; CDR3 DNA: TGTGCCATCAGCCAAGATCCCGGGAGCTCCTACAGGCAGTACTTC
clone size: NA; D gene: NA; J gene: TRBJ2-3; V gene: TRBV11-2; CDR3 protein: CASCLEAGGMDTQYF; CDR3 DNA: TGTGCCAGCTGCTTAGAGGCTGGCGGGATGGATACGCAGTATTTT
clone size: NA; D gene: NA; J gene: TRBJ1-2; V gene: TRBV29-1; CDR3 protein: CRVVRTVNLDGYTF; CDR3 DNA: TGCCGCGTGGTTAGGACAGTGAACTTGGATGGCTACACCTTC
clone size: NA; D gene: NA; J gene: TRBJ2-2; V gene: TRBV28; CDR3 protein: CASSLALGGSSGELFF; CDR3 DNA: TGTGCCAGCAGTTTGGCACTAGGGGGGAGCTCCGGGGAGCTGTTTTTT
clone size: many; D gene: NA; J gene: TRBJ2-4; V gene: TRBV24-1; CDR3 protein: CATSDPDRNIQYF; CDR3 DNA: TGTGCCACCAGTGACCCGGACAGAAACATTCAGTACTTC
clone size: NA; D gene: NA; J gene: TRBJ2-3; V gene: TRBV12-3/TRBV12-4; CDR3 protein: CVSSFPPPSTDMQYF; CDR3 DNA: TGCGTCAGCAGTTTTCCCCCTCCTAGCACAGATATGCAGTATTTT